This record concerns one TCR beta chain sequence. This CDR3 has 15 amino acids. V was clipped by 0 bases and J by 4 bases; unmatched bases: 4. CDR1 and CDR2 (germline): MRHNA, SNTAGT. The PCR had 60 Vbeta and 13 Jbeta primers. Assay used: immunoSEQ multiplex PCR; TCRdb lists only in-frame clones, some missing. The table lists around 140,000 clones, about three quarters of them singletons. This sample was included in a study of cytomegalovirus exposure and HLA in healthy donors. The TCR was taken from a man aged 45-60 years in good health and CMV-seropositive. Source material: PBMCs. V is TRBV6-4 and J is TRBJ2-3; 7 bases map to TRBD1. CDR3 coding DNA: TGTGCCAGCAGTGACTCCCCAACAGGGGCAGATACGCAGTATTTT. Protein sequence: CASSDSPTGADTQYF.